This T cell receptor beta chain was sequenced in a study of blood T cell repertoires in COVID-19. Background on the study: From the United States, Italy and Spain came samples of acute and convalescent COVID-19. T cells, B-cell-depleted T cells, or PBMCs provided the cDNA or gDNA that served as material.

As originally analysed: Reference gene primer amplification in the assay estimated nucleated cell counts. The protocol was immunoSEQ multiplex PCR, while the TCRdb copy is restricted to in-frame clones and leaves out a portion. That table is the source of V, J and clone size, and D and trimming were worked out from the DNA. The sample comprises about 190,000 clones, 90% of which are singletons, and roughly 0.6% rests with the top ten. Looked up from germline, CDR1 is MGHDK and CDR2 is SYGVNS. V lost 6 bases and J lost 2, with 10 bases in between. This CDR3 contains 13 residues. This chain links TRBV25-1 with TRBJ1-1; tentatively, D is TRBD1 (5 bases). The receptor was derived from a man over 45 with acute or convalescent COVID-19. The sequenced sample consisted of peripheral blood. CDR3 nucleotides: TGTGCCAGCAGGGGGGGATCCAACACTGAAGCTTTCTTT. Protein product: CASRGGSNTEAFF.